The 5 T cell receptor beta chains listed next were all sequenced from one sample in a study of cytomegalovirus exposure and HLA in healthy donors. It was with 60 Vbeta and 13 Jbeta primers that the PCR ran. Sequenced by immunoSEQ multiplex PCR; TCRdb stores in-frame clones only, minus some. Of some 180,000 clones listed, more than 70% are singletons. The sequenced sample was PBMCs. The receptors here all came from a girl between 10 and 17 years old in good health and CMV-seropositive.

J is TRBJ2-1 and V is TRBV19; TRBD2 aligns across 9 bases. Germline trimming cut 4 bases from V and 7 bases from J; bases unmatched to any gene: 8. Germline CDR1 LNHDA, CDR2 SQIVND (reference sequence). This CDR3 has 15 residues. The CDR3 protein is CASSRPGLAHNEQFF. The CDR3 DNA follows: TGTGCCAGTAGTAGGCCGGGACTAGCACATAATGAGCAGTTCTTC.

J is TRBJ1-1 and V is TRBV10-3; D is undetermined. This CDR3 has 14 amino acids. Trimming cost V 4 bases and J 5 bases, with 14 bases left between them. Germline loops: CDR1 ENHRY, CDR2 SYGVKD. The CDR3 DNA is TGTGCCATCAGTGCGCAGGTGGTCCAAACTGAAGCTTTCTTT. It yields the protein CAISAQVVQTEAFF.

This clone was counted between two and nine times. The rearrangement uses TRBV10-3 and TRBJ2-3; D unclear. Deletions cut 2 bases from V and 6 bases from J, with 3 bases between. The V gene's germline CDR1 is ENHRY and CDR2 SYGVKD. This CDR3 has 11 amino acids. CDR3 residues: CAISEGDTQYF. DNA for the CDR3: TGTGCCATCAGTGAGGGCGATACGCAGTATTTT.

The rearrangement uses TRBV5-1 and TRBJ1-1; D is ambiguous. The CDR3 sequence is 14 residues long. Trimming shortened V by 0 bases and J by 3 bases, and 9 bases separated the two germline ends. Germline V lookup: CDR1 SGHRS, CDR2 YFSETQ. This CDR3 is CASSLGPGDTEAFF. The DNA for the CDR3 is TGCGCCAGCAGCTTGGGGCCCGGGGACACTGAAGCTTTCTTT.

The chain combines TRBV6-5 with TRBJ2-7, with TRBD1 identical over 11 bases. This CDR3 is 15 amino acids long. Germline loops: CDR1 MNHEY, CDR2 SVGAGI. The J segment lost 2 bases and the V segment lost 4 bases, leaving 4 bases of the junction unmatched. In nucleotides, the CDR3 is TGTGCCAGCAGTTCCCAGGGACAGGGGGCCTACGAGCAGTACTTC. It translates to CASSSQGQGAYEQYF.